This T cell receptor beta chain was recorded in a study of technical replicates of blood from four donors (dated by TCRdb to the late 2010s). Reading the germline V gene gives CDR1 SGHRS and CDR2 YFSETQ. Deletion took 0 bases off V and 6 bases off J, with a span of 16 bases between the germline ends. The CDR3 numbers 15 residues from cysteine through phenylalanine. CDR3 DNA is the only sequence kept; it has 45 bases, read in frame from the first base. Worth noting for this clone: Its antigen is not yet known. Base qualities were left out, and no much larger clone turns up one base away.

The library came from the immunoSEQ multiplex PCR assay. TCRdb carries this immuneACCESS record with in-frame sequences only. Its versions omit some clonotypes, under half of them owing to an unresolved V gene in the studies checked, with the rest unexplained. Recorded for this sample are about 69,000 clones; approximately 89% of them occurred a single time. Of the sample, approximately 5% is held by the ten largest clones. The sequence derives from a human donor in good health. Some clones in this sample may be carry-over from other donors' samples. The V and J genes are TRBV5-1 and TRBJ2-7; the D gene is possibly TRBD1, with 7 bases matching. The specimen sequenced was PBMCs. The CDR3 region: CASSLVAGGGREQYF. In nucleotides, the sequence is TGCGCCAGCAGCTTGGTTGCAGGAGGGGGCCGCGAGCAGTACTTC. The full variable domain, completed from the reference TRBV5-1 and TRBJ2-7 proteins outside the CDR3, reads KAGVTQTPRYLIKTRGQQVTLSCSPISGHRSVSWYQQTPGQGLQFLFEYFSETQRNKGNFPGRFSGRQFSNSRSEMNVSTLELGDSALYLCASSLVAGGGREQYFGPGTRLTVT.